This TCR beta chain was recovered during a study of T cell repertoires in cytomegalovirus infection. Study-level information: CMV epitopes that were recently identified and HLA-C-restricted were used alongside well-studied HLA-B-restricted ones. CMV infection together with matching HLA type was indicated by public TCR beta signatures.

TCRdb reprocessed the reads with MiXCR, giving one entry per CDR3 protein. The sample carries fewer than 130,000 distinct CDR3 sequences, roughly two fifths recorded once. On this clonotype: Its antigen is currently unknown.

The CDR3 runs 13 residues. V dropped 3 bases and J dropped 6 bases, with 9 bases sitting between them. From germline, CDR1 is SGHVS and CDR2 FNYEAQ. Whole-study results and caveats: Cumulative public TCR beta family frequency identified CMV carriers with the relevant HLA. What dominated the ex vivo response were HLA-C-restricted CMV-specific TCR beta clonotypes.

The TCR originated in a human donor in good health (CMV status not recorded). Some clones in this sample may be carry-over from other donors' samples. Sequenced material: CD8+ T cells from cultured PBMCs, taken from culture after CMV antigen stimulation. This chain links TRBV7-6 with TRBJ2-1; no reliable D call. The CDR3 region has the DNA TGTGCCAGCAGCTTCGTCGGCGGCAATGAGCAGTTCTTC. It translates to CASSFVGGNEQFF.